Detailed here is one T cell receptor beta chain. Its specificity is unknown. CDR1 and CDR2 from the germline V gene are MDHEN and SYDVKM. Trimming stripped 5 bases from V and 1 base from J, with 15 bases between. The CDR3 sequence is 16 residues long. These data are taken from a study of response to subunit inactivated influenza vaccine. Notes on the study in general: Every seasonal influenza vaccination brings in few new T cells, the authors suggested.

TCRdb reprocessed the RT-PCR reads with MiXCR, giving one entry per CDR3 protein. The data contain almost 600,000 distinct CDR3 sequences, 12% to 15% of them singletons. The sequencing here drew on PBMCs from blood, taken roughly 12 days after vaccination. V is TRBV28 and J is TRBJ2-4; possible D gene TRBD2, 5 bases. The sequence came from a man in his forties or fifties who received an inactivated influenza vaccine. CDR3 protein: CASSVGGKLAKNIQYF. DNA for the CDR3: TGTGCCAGCAGTGTAGGAGGAAAACTCGCCAAAAACATTCAGTACTTC. The whole variable domain, filled in from reference TRBV28 and TRBJ2-4, reads DVKVTQSSRYLVKRTGEKVFLECVQDMDHENMFWYRQDPGLGLRLIYFSYDVKMKEKGDIPEGYSVSREKKERFSLILESASTNQTSMYLCASSVGGKLAKNIQYFGAGTRLSVL.